A selection of T cell receptor beta chains follows, all from one sample in a study of OX40 agonist ivuxolimab in advanced cancers. TCRdb keeps only in-frame clones here, not all; method: immunoSEQ multiplex PCR. The sample shows roughly 14,000 clones, around 62% of them seen only once. The sequenced sample was CD4+ or CD8+ T cells sorted from blood, obtained in a trial of the OX40 agonist ivuxolimab. These receptors were obtained from an adult with an advanced solid tumor such as melanoma, head and neck, liver or kidney cancer. CDR3s include the opening cysteine and the closing phenylalanine or tryptophan. A D gene is named only where the DNA matches it firmly. Expanded clones get a size class; other rows say once, few or many, or leave the size out.

CDR3aa: CASSQVTGLPRELFF
CDR3nt: TGCGCCAGCAGCCAGGTGACGGGACTTCCAAGGGAGCTGTTTTTT
j_gene: TRBJ2-2
d_gene: NA
abundance: medium-sized
v_gene: TRBV4-1

CDR3aa: CASSLGGDSTDTQYF
CDR3nt: TGTGCCAGCAGCTTAGGGGGGGATAGCACAGATACGCAGTATTTT
j_gene: TRBJ2-3
d_gene: NA
abundance: few
v_gene: TRBV7-9

CDR3aa: CASSPDRGPTDTQYF
CDR3nt: TGTGCCAGCAGCCCGGACAGGGGGCCCACAGATACGCAGTATTTT
j_gene: TRBJ2-3
d_gene: TRBD1
abundance: once
v_gene: TRBV11-1

CDR3aa: CASSLALPSETQYF
CDR3nt: TGTGCCAGCAGCTTGGCCCTACCTTCAGAGACCCAGTACTTC
j_gene: TRBJ2-5
d_gene: NA
abundance: NA
v_gene: TRBV5-1

CDR3aa: CASSFGTGNSYEQYF
CDR3nt: TGTGCCAGCAGCTTCGGGACAGGAAACAGCTACGAGCAGTACTTC
j_gene: TRBJ2-7
d_gene: TRBD1
abundance: once
v_gene: TRBV11-3

CDR3aa: CASSSGQGVEKLFF
CDR3nt: TGTGCCAGCAGCTCGGGACAGGGGGTGGAAAAACTGTTTTTT
j_gene: TRBJ1-4
d_gene: TRBD1
abundance: NA
v_gene: TRBV7-9

CDR3aa: CASTGAGYGYTF
CDR3nt: TGCGCCAGCACGGGGGCTGGGTATGGCTACACCTTC
j_gene: TRBJ1-2
d_gene: NA
abundance: NA
v_gene: TRBV10-2

CDR3aa: CASSLGGNGYTF
CDR3nt: TGTGCCAGCAGCTTAGGAGGGAATGGCTACACCTTC
j_gene: TRBJ1-2
d_gene: NA
abundance: NA
v_gene: TRBV11-2

CDR3aa: CASSRARGANEKLFF
CDR3nt: TGTGCCAGCAGCCGAGCGAGGGGAGCTAATGAAAAACTGTTTTTT
j_gene: TRBJ1-4
d_gene: NA
abundance: NA
v_gene: TRBV7-9

CDR3aa: CASSRGPGDNEKLFF
CDR3nt: TGTGCCAGCAGCCGAGGACCAGGTGATAATGAAAAACTGTTTTTT
j_gene: TRBJ1-4
d_gene: NA
abundance: once
v_gene: TRBV13

CDR3aa: CASSPIRDSSYNEQFF
CDR3nt: TGTGCCAGTAGTCCCATTCGGGACAGCTCCTACAATGAGCAGTTCTTC
j_gene: TRBJ2-1
d_gene: TRBD1
abundance: NA
v_gene: TRBV19

CDR3aa: CASSQEGGWGGNTIYF
CDR3nt: TGTGCCAGCAGTCAAGAGGGGGGGTGGGGCGGAAACACCATATATTTT
j_gene: TRBJ1-3
d_gene: NA
abundance: few
v_gene: TRBV28

CDR3aa: CASEVRGGGSYNEQFF
CDR3nt: TGTGCCAGCGAAGTGCGCGGCGGGGGCTCCTACAATGAGCAGTTCTTC
j_gene: TRBJ2-1
d_gene: TRBD2
abundance: NA
v_gene: TRBV27

CDR3aa: CASSPQVGQVNYEQYF
CDR3nt: TGTGCCAGCAGCCCCCAGGTCGGACAGGTGAACTACGAGCAGTACTTC
j_gene: TRBJ2-7
d_gene: TRBD1
abundance: once
v_gene: TRBV7-9

CDR3aa: CASSLPWSNEQYF
CDR3nt: TGTGCCAGCAGCCTTCCGTGGTCGAACGAGCAGTACTTC
j_gene: TRBJ2-7
d_gene: NA
abundance: few
v_gene: TRBV7-9

CDR3aa: CASSIGGRGYNQPQHF
CDR3nt: TGTGCCAGCAGCATCGGGGGGAGGGGATACAATCAGCCCCAGCATTTT
j_gene: TRBJ1-5
d_gene: NA
abundance: NA
v_gene: TRBV7-9

CDR3aa: CASSLSGTGPGELFF
CDR3nt: TGTGCCAGCAGCCTCTCCGGGACAGGGCCCGGGGAGCTGTTTTTT
j_gene: TRBJ2-2
d_gene: TRBD1
abundance: NA
v_gene: TRBV7-9

CDR3aa: CATSQGYGNTIYF
CDR3nt: TGTGCCACCAGCCAAGGATACGGAAACACCATATATTTT
j_gene: TRBJ1-3
d_gene: NA
abundance: once
v_gene: TRBV15

CDR3aa: CASAPWGGRAGEQFF
CDR3nt: TGTGCCAGCGCCCCTTGGGGGGGGCGGGCCGGCGAGCAGTTCTTC
j_gene: TRBJ2-1
d_gene: NA
abundance: once
v_gene: TRBV7-9

CDR3aa: CASSYGGVGNTIYF
CDR3nt: TGTGCCAGCAGTTACGGAGGGGTAGGAAACACCATATATTTT
j_gene: TRBJ1-3
d_gene: NA
abundance: NA
v_gene: TRBV6-5

CDR3aa: CASREQGWHTGELFF
CDR3nt: TGTGCCAGCAGAGAACAGGGTTGGCACACCGGGGAGCTGTTTTTT
j_gene: TRBJ2-2
d_gene: NA
abundance: NA
v_gene: TRBV27

CDR3aa: CASTSAYEQYF
CDR3nt: TGTGCCAGCACCTCGGCTTACGAGCAGTACTTC
j_gene: TRBJ2-7
d_gene: NA
abundance: NA
v_gene: TRBV6-1

CDR3aa: CATSRDGGTGYEQYF
CDR3nt: TGTGCCACCAGCAGAGATGGGGGGACAGGCTACGAGCAGTACTTC
j_gene: TRBJ2-7
d_gene: TRBD1
abundance: few
v_gene: TRBV15

CDR3aa: CASSLDPGTVSYEQYF
CDR3nt: TGTGCCAGCAGCTTGGACCCCGGGACAGTCTCCTACGAGCAGTACTTC
j_gene: TRBJ2-7
d_gene: TRBD1
abundance: few
v_gene: TRBV5-8

CDR3aa: CASSYSSAVNYGYTF
CDR3nt: TGTGCCAGCAGTTACTCGAGTGCAGTTAACTATGGCTACACCTTC
j_gene: TRBJ1-2
d_gene: NA
abundance: NA
v_gene: TRBV6-6

CDR3aa: CASSLYGQSNSEQYF
CDR3nt: TGCGCCAGCAGCTTGTACGGACAGAGCAATAGCGAGCAGTACTTC
j_gene: TRBJ2-7
d_gene: NA
abundance: few
v_gene: TRBV5-1

CDR3aa: CASSLFGWETQYF
CDR3nt: TGTGCCAGCAGCTTGTTCGGGTGGGAGACCCAGTACTTC
j_gene: TRBJ2-5
d_gene: NA
abundance: NA
v_gene: TRBV5-6

CDR3aa: CASSLERGGRETQYF
CDR3nt: TGTGCCAGCAGCTTGGAGCGGGGAGGGAGAGAGACCCAGTACTTC
j_gene: TRBJ2-5
d_gene: TRBD2
abundance: NA
v_gene: TRBV13

CDR3aa: CASSSLAGGRNEQFF
CDR3nt: TGTGCCAGCAGCTCCCTAGCGGGGGGGCGCAATGAGCAGTTCTTC
j_gene: TRBJ2-1
d_gene: TRBD2
abundance: NA
v_gene: TRBV5-5

CDR3aa: CASNDPGQTNEQFF
CDR3nt: TGTGCCAGCAACGACCCGGGACAGACCAATGAGCAGTTCTTC
j_gene: TRBJ2-1
d_gene: TRBD1
abundance: few
v_gene: TRBV2

CDR3aa: CASSLATLAGAPDTQYF
CDR3nt: TGTGCCAGCAGCTTGGCAACCCTAGCGGGGGCCCCCGATACGCAGTATTTT
j_gene: TRBJ2-3
d_gene: TRBD2
abundance: NA
v_gene: TRBV7-9

CDR3aa: CASSTRPGLQETQYF
CDR3nt: TGTGCCAGTAGTACACGTCCAGGGCTCCAAGAGACCCAGTACTTC
j_gene: TRBJ2-5
d_gene: NA
abundance: NA
v_gene: TRBV19

CDR3aa: CASSLTGYTGELFF
CDR3nt: TGTGCCAGCAGCTTAACAGGGTACACCGGGGAGCTGTTTTTT
j_gene: TRBJ2-2
d_gene: NA
abundance: NA
v_gene: TRBV5-6

CDR3aa: CASSLGTSGPSYNEQFF
CDR3nt: TGTGCCAGCAGCCTGGGGACTAGCGGACCCTCCTACAATGAGCAGTTCTTC
j_gene: TRBJ2-1
d_gene: TRBD2
abundance: NA
v_gene: TRBV5-4

CDR3aa: CASSLWRGDRGYQPQHF
CDR3nt: TGTGCCAGCAGTTTATGGCGTGGGGACAGGGGATATCAGCCCCAGCATTTT
j_gene: TRBJ1-5
d_gene: TRBD1
abundance: NA
v_gene: TRBV28

CDR3aa: CASSLGVGNYEQYF
CDR3nt: TGTGCCAGCAGCTTGGGCGTGGGGAACTACGAGCAGTACTTC
j_gene: TRBJ2-7
d_gene: NA
abundance: NA
v_gene: TRBV5-8

CDR3aa: CASSRTGGDTEAFF
CDR3nt: TGTGCCAGCAGCCGTACAGGGGGGGACACTGAAGCTTTCTTT
j_gene: TRBJ1-1
d_gene: TRBD1
abundance: NA
v_gene: TRBV7-9

CDR3aa: CAISESPFNYGYTF
CDR3nt: TGTGCCATCAGTGAGTCGCCCTTTAACTATGGCTACACCTTC
j_gene: TRBJ1-2
d_gene: NA
abundance: NA
v_gene: TRBV10-3